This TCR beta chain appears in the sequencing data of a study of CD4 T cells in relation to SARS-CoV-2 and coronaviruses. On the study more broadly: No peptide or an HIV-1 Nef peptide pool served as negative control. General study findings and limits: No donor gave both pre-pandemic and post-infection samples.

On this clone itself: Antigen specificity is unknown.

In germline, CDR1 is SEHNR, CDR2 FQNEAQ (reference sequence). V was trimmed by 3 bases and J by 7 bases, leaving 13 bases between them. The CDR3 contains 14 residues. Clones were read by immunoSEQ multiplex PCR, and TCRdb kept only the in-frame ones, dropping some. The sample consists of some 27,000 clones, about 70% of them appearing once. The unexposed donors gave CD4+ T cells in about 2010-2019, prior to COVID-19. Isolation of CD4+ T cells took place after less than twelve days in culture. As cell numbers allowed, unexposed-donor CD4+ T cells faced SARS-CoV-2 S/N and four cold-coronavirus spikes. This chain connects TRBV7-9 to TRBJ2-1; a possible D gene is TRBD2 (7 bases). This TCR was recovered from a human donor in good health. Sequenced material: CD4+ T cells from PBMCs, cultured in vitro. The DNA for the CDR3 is TGTGCCAGCAGCTTTGGGGGGGCCGGGAATGAGCAGTTCTTC. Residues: CASSFGGAGNEQFF. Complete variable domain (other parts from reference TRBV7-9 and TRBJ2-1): DTGVSQNPRHKITKRGQNVTFRCDPISEHNRLYWYRQTLGQGPEFLTYFQNEAQLEKSRLLSDRFSAERPKGSFSTLEIQRTEQGDSAMYLCASSFGGAGNEQFFGPGTRLTVL.